This T cell receptor beta chain was recovered during a study of human T cells and chemical hapten exposure. This CDR3 is built from 14 residues. CDR1 and CDR2 (germline): SEHNR, FQNEAQ (reference sequence). V lost 5 bases, J lost 6 bases, and 13 bases lay in between. Time point reported: patch test 1, 2 weeks after DPC sensitization. Described treatment: therapeutic diphenylcyclopropenone sensitization with weekly scalp DPC. This clonotype was counted only a few times. TCRdb analysed the RACE reads with MiXCR anew, one entry per CDR3 protein. The sample yields approximately 74,000 distinct CDR3 sequences, 25% to 40% seen once.

Sequenced material: whole blood, taken in connection with sensitization to the hapten diphenylcyclopropenone (DPC). The sequence came from a man aged 40-49 years with alopecia areata. Some clones in this sample may be carry-over from other donors' samples. V gene TRBV7-9 combines with J gene TRBJ2-2; D is uncertain. For the CDR3, the DNA is TGTGCCAGCAGCCCCCCGGTAGGCGCCGGGGAGCTGTTTTTT. Translation gives CASSPPVGAGELFF.